This T cell receptor (beta chain) was obtained from a study of CD8 T cells in Susac syndrome. Study-level points and caveats: The study conceded that its TCR sequencing and HLA analysis involved relatively few individuals.

About this clonotype: Antigen unknown.

V dropped 6 bases and J dropped 4 bases, with 15 bases sitting between them. The CDR3 has 14 amino acids. RNA in amounts of about 0.45 to 1 ug was reverse transcribed with random hexamers. The immunoSEQ assay covered 54 Vbeta and 13 Jbeta segments for CDR3. TCRdb processed the immunoSEQ multiplex PCR reads anew with MiXCR; each CDR3 protein has one entry. The repertoire holds 150,000 to 200,000 distinct CDR3 sequences, with approximately 94% as singletons. Control patients had untreated stable or active relapsing-remitting multiple sclerosis by revised McDonald criteria. The sequence came from a human donor with multiple sclerosis. The V call is TRBV12-3 or TRBV12-4, the J call TRBJ2-5, with TRBD1 as a possible D gene (5 bases). The sample comprised CD4+ T cells from PBMCs. CDR3 sequence reads: CASRRTRGVETQYF. In DNA form, the CDR3 reads TGTGCCAGCAGACGGACAAGGGGTGTAGAGACCCAGTACTTC.